This TCR beta chain is drawn from a study of OX40 agonist ivuxolimab in advanced cancers. Overall study context: Previous treatment with anti-PD-1, anti-PD-L1 or anti-CTLA-4 therapy was allowed; approximately 40% had received some. Study-wide results and caveats: Averaging showed that CD8+ T cells had more expanded clones than CD4+ did.

For this clone: Its specificity is not known.

Germline V lookup: CDR1 MNHEY, CDR2 SVGAGI. V was trimmed by 7 bases and J by 0 bases, leaving 13 bases between them. The CDR3 covers 14 residues. Some clones are missing from TCRdb's copy, which holds only in-frame ones; the method was immunoSEQ multiplex PCR. Of around 70,000 clones listed, 84% are singletons. Source: CD4+ or CD8+ T cells sorted from blood, taken in a trial of the OX40 agonist ivuxolimab. V is TRBV6-5 and J is TRBJ2-7; D is ambiguous. The TCR originated in an adult with an advanced solid tumor such as melanoma, head and neck, liver or kidney cancer. Here the CDR3 DNA reads TGTGCCAGCAAAATGGACGGATACTCCTACGAGCAGTACTTC. Protein sequence: CASKMDGYSYEQYF.